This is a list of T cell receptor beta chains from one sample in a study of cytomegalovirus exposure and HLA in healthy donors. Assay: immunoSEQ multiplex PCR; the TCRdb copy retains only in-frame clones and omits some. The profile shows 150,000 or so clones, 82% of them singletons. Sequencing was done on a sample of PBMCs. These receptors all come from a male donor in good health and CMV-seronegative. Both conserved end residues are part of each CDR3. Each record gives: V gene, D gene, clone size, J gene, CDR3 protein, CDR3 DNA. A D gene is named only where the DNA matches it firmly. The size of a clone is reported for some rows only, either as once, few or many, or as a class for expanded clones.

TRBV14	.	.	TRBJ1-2	CASSRDINYGYTF	TGTGCCAGCAGCCGAGACATTAACTATGGCTACACCTTC
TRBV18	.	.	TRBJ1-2	CASSPGSRGYGYTF	TGTGCCAGCTCACCAGGTTCCAGGGGTTACGGCTACACCTTC
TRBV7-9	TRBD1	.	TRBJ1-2	CSSSLVPGQNYGYTF	TGTTCCAGCAGCTTAGTACCGGGACAGAACTATGGCTACACCTTC
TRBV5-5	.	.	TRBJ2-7	CASSFLIEELSYEQYF	TGTGCCAGCAGCTTTTTGATTGAGGAGCTATCCTACGAGCAGTACTTC
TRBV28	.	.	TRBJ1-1	CASSSPKNTEAFF	TGTGCCAGCAGTTCCCCCAAGAACACTGAAGCTTTCTTT
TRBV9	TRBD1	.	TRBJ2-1	CASSPRPGQGFDEQFF	TGTGCCAGCAGCCCTCGGCCGGGACAGGGCTTTGATGAGCAGTTCTTC
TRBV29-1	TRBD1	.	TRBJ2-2	CSVGGQGPGELFF	TGCAGCGTTGGAGGACAGGGGCCCGGGGAGCTGTTTTTT
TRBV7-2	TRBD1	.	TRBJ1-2	CASSVDRGNYGYTF	TGTGCCAGCAGCGTGGACAGGGGTAACTATGGCTACACCTTC
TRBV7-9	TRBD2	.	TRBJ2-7	CASSPPLSGRYYEQYF	TGTGCCAGCAGCCCCCCACTTAGCGGGAGATACTACGAGCAGTACTTC
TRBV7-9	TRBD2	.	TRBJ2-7	CASSFRASGSYEQYF	TGTGCCAGCAGCTTTCGGGCTAGCGGCTCCTACGAGCAGTACTTC
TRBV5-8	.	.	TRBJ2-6	CASSLGDLHSGANVLTF	TGTGCCAGCAGTTTGGGGGACTTACACTCTGGGGCCAACGTCCTGACTTTC
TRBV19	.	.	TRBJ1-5	CASSIFRQGLGQPQHF	TGTGCCAGTAGTATATTTAGGCAGGGACTTGGGCAGCCCCAGCATTTT
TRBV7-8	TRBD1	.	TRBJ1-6	CASSSLPAGQGGSPLHF	TGTGCCAGCAGCTCCCTTCCGGCGGGACAGGGAGGATCACCCCTCCACTTT
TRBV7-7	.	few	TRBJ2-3	CASSTQGMADTQYF	TGTGCCAGCAGCACCCAGGGGATGGCAGATACGCAGTATTTT
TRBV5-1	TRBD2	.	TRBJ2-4	CASSLRQEAGLVLMEYF	TGCGCCAGCAGCTTGCGCCAAGAAGCGGGACTGGTTTTAATGGAGTACTTC
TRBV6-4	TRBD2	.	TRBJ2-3	CASSEAAGNTQYF	TGTGCCAGCAGTGAGGCAGCGGGGAATACGCAGTATTTT
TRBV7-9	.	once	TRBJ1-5	CASSLDPAGNQPQHF	TGTGCCAGCAGCTTAGATCCCGCGGGCAATCAGCCCCAGCATTTT
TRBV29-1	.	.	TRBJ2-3	CSVEDADTQYF	TGCAGCGTTGAAGACGCAGATACGCAGTATTTT
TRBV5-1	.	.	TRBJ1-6	CASSLGQEGRNSPLHF	TGCGCCAGCAGCCTGGGTCAGGAGGGGCGTAATTCACCCCTCCACTTT
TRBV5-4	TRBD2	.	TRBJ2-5	CASSLPSGGRTQETQYF	TGTGCCAGCAGCTTGCCTAGCGGGGGAAGAACCCAAGAGACCCAGTACTTC
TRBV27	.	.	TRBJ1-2	CASRLWGQGNYGYTF	TGTGCCAGCAGGTTGTGGGGGCAGGGGAACTATGGCTACACCTTC
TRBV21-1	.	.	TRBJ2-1	CASSKETGRLNEQFF	TGTGCCAGCAGCAAAGAGACAGGTCGGTTAAATGAGCAGTTCTTC
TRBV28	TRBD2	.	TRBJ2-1	CASSFPLSGRAVSFF	TGTGCCAGCAGTTTTCCCCTCAGCGGGAGGGCCGTCTCGTTCTTC
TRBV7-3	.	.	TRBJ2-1	CASSSRGSTGYNEQFF	TGTGCCAGCAGCTCACGTGGGAGTACAGGGTACAATGAGCAGTTCTTC
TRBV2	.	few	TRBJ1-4	CASSFQRPNEKLFF	TGTGCCAGCAGTTTTCAGCGACCGAATGAAAAACTGTTTTTT
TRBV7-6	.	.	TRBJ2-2	CASSFRGVDGELFF	TGTGCCAGCAGCTTTAGGGGCGTCGACGGGGAGCTGTTTTTT
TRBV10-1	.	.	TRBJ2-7	CASREAKGERSYEQYF	TGCGCCAGCAGAGAAGCCAAAGGAGAGCGGTCCTACGAGCAGTACTTC
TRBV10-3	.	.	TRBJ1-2	CAISEGGASNYGYTF	TGTGCCATCAGTGAAGGGGGGGCAAGTAACTATGGCTACACCTTC
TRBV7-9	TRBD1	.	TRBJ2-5	CASSLTGGRETQYF	TGTGCCAGCAGCTTGACAGGGGGCAGGGAGACCCAGTACTTC